Listed below are T cell receptor beta chains from one sample, sequenced in a study of identical twins. TCRdb reprocessed the 5' RACE reads with MiXCR, giving one entry per CDR3 protein. The sample carries around 510,000 distinct CDR3 sequences, 14% recorded once. This sample also appeared in a second study, on yellow fever vaccine responses in identical twins.

Sequencing was done on a sample of CD4+ T cells sorted from blood. These receptors all come from a woman aged 18-30 years in good health. The CDR3 runs from the conserved cysteine through the conserved F or W. Fields, in order: clone size, J gene, V gene, D gene, CDR3 DNA, CDR3 protein. The D gene is left open where the match is weak. Clone size, where shown, is once, few, many, or a class for clones that have expanded.

size: few; J: TRBJ2-1; V: TRBV29-1; D: TRBD2; DNA: TGCAGCGTTGAAAGGGGAAGCGGGAAGCAGTTCTTC; CDR3: CSVERGSGKQFF
size: NA; J: TRBJ2-5; V: TRBV14; D: NA; DNA: TGTGCCAGCAGCCAAGATAGGAGGTCCCCAGAGACCCAGTACTTC; CDR3: CASSQDRRSPETQYF
size: NA; J: TRBJ2-7; V: TRBV6-1; D: TRBD1; DNA: TGTGCCAGCAGTCAAAAGGCCGGGACAGGGATCTACGAGCAGTACTTC; CDR3: CASSQKAGTGIYEQYF
size: many; J: TRBJ2-3; V: TRBV14; D: TRBD1; DNA: TGTGCCAGCAGCCAAATGACTCAGGGGGTCCGCACAGATACGCAGTATTTT; CDR3: CASSQMTQGVRTDTQYF
size: NA; J: TRBJ2-3; V: TRBV2; D: TRBD2; DNA: TGTACCATCAGTTTAGGTCGGGGGGGCCGAATTGTCCCCACAGATACGCAGTATTTT; CDR3: CTISLGRGGRIVPTDTQYF
size: NA; J: TRBJ2-1; V: TRBV3-1; D: TRBD2; DNA: TGTGCCAGCAGTCTGACGACGGGGGGAGGCGTTAACAATGAGCAGTTCTTC; CDR3: CASSLTTGGGVNNEQFF
size: few; J: TRBJ2-2; V: TRBV9; D: TRBD2; DNA: TGTGCCAGCAGCAAGACTAGCGGGGAGAACACCGGGGAGCTGTTTTTT; CDR3: CASSKTSGENTGELFF
size: many; J: TRBJ2-1; V: TRBV5-1; D: NA; DNA: TGCGCCAGCAGCTTAATGACAGACTCCAATGAGCAGTTCTTC; CDR3: CASSLMTDSNEQFF
size: few; J: TRBJ2-7; V: TRBV10-1; D: NA; DNA: TGCGCCAGCAGTGCCTCATCCTTGAACGAGCAGTACTTC; CDR3: CASSASSLNEQYF
size: few; J: TRBJ2-2; V: TRBV5-1; D: NA; DNA: TGCGCCAGCAGCTCAGGGGTCATCGGGGAGCTGTTTTTT; CDR3: CASSSGVIGELFF
size: few; J: TRBJ2-3; V: TRBV10-2; D: TRBD2; DNA: TGCGCCAGCAGGCACAGCGGGAGCCCAGATACGCAGTATTTT; CDR3: CASRHSGSPDTQYF
size: NA; J: TRBJ2-1; V: TRBV6-4; D: NA; DNA: TGTGCCAGCAGTGACGATCTCGGGGGGCAGGATGAGCAGTTCTTC; CDR3: CASSDDLGGQDEQFF
size: many; J: TRBJ1-1; V: TRBV5-1; D: NA; DNA: TGCGCCAGCAGCTTGGCCCGTGGTGTTACGAGGGGCACTGAAGCTTTCTTT; CDR3: CASSLARGVTRGTEAFF
size: many; J: TRBJ2-1; V: TRBV6-5; D: TRBD1; DNA: TGTGCCAGCAGTTACGCAGACAGGGGATATGAGCAGTTCTTC; CDR3: CASSYADRGYEQFF
size: few; J: TRBJ2-3; V: TRBV7-2; D: NA; DNA: TGTGCCAGCAGCGCTGAGGGGGGATGGGATACGCAGTATTTT; CDR3: CASSAEGGWDTQYF
size: NA; J: TRBJ2-2; V: TRBV9; D: NA; DNA: TGTGCCAGCAGCGTAGGGCCCGGGGAGCTGTTTTTT; CDR3: CASSVGPGELFF
size: few; J: TRBJ2-3; V: TRBV5-6; D: TRBD1; DNA: TGTGCCAGCAGCTTGGTGATCCAGGGGGGCACAGATACGCAGTATTTT; CDR3: CASSLVIQGGTDTQYF
size: few; J: TRBJ1-2; V: TRBV27; D: NA; DNA: TGTGCCAGCAGTTTATTGGGGCAGGGTTTGGTCTATGGCTACACCTTC; CDR3: CASSLLGQGLVYGYTF
size: NA; J: TRBJ2-7; V: TRBV19; D: TRBD1; DNA: TGTGCCAGTAACACCCCGGGACAGGGGCGCGAGCAGTACTTC; CDR3: CASNTPGQGREQYF
size: NA; J: TRBJ1-6; V: TRBV28; D: NA; DNA: TGTGCCAGCGGCCCAAGCTCCTATAATTCACCCCTCCACTTT; CDR3: CASGPSSYNSPLHF
size: NA; J: TRBJ2-1; V: TRBV7-2; D: TRBD1; DNA: TGTGCCAGCAGCTCAAAAGTTGGGACAGGGGTCTACAATGAGCAGTTCTTC; CDR3: CASSSKVGTGVYNEQFF
size: NA; J: TRBJ1-2; V: TRBV10-3; D: TRBD1; DNA: TGTGCCATCAGAAAAACAGGGGGTGGCTATGGCTACACCTTC; CDR3: CAIRKTGGGYGYTF
size: many; J: TRBJ1-1; V: TRBV2; D: NA; DNA: TGTGCCAGCAGTGCGGACGGTAACACTGAAGCTTTCTTT; CDR3: CASSADGNTEAFF
size: NA; J: TRBJ2-1; V: TRBV6-1; D: NA; DNA: TGTGCCAGCAGAGACCAGTCCTACAATGAGCAGTTCTTC; CDR3: CASRDQSYNEQFF
size: many; J: TRBJ2-5; V: TRBV7-2; D: TRBD1; DNA: TGTGCCAGCAGCCCAGCTGGGACAGGGAGAGAGACCCAGTACTTC; CDR3: CASSPAGTGRETQYF
size: few; J: TRBJ2-7; V: TRBV9; D: NA; DNA: TGTGCCAGCAGCGTAAGTGGCGGGACAACAACCTACGAGCAGTACTTC; CDR3: CASSVSGGTTTYEQYF
size: NA; J: TRBJ2-2; V: TRBV5-5; D: NA; DNA: TGTGCCAACAGCTTGATTTCCGGCCCCGGGGAGCTGTTTTTT; CDR3: CANSLISGPGELFF
size: NA; J: TRBJ2-1; V: TRBV11-3; D: TRBD2; DNA: TGTGCCAGCAGCTCACCCTTCGGGGGGGATGAGCAGTTCTTC; CDR3: CASSSPFGGDEQFF
size: NA; J: TRBJ2-4; V: TRBV27; D: NA; DNA: TGTGCCAGCAGTTTAGGTTTTAAAAACATTCAGTACTTC; CDR3: CASSLGFKNIQYF
size: NA; J: TRBJ1-6; V: TRBV28; D: TRBD1; DNA: TGTGCCAGCAGGGCACAAACAGGGGACTCTTCACCCCTCCACTTT; CDR3: CASRAQTGDSSPLHF
size: many; J: TRBJ2-4; V: TRBV7-8; D: NA; DNA: TGTGCCAGCAGCTCACCGGTAGCCAAAAACATTCAGTACTTC; CDR3: CASSSPVAKNIQYF
size: few; J: TRBJ2-2; V: TRBV20-1; D: NA; DNA: TGCAGTGCCCCTCTTCTTAGGAACACCGGGGAGCTGTTTTTT; CDR3: CSAPLLRNTGELFF
size: many; J: TRBJ2-7; V: TRBV7-8; D: TRBD1; DNA: TGTGCCAGCAGCTTTGTCCGGGACAGGGGGTACGAGCAGTACTTC; CDR3: CASSFVRDRGYEQYF
size: NA; J: TRBJ2-5; V: TRBV20-1; D: NA; DNA: TGCAGTGCTAGAGTCGGGAGCGGGCAAGAGACCCAGTACTTC; CDR3: CSARVGSGQETQYF
size: many; J: TRBJ1-1; V: TRBV3-1; D: NA; DNA: TGTGCCAGCAGCCACGGGGGAGAAGCTTTCTTT; CDR3: CASSHGGEAFF
size: few; J: TRBJ1-2; V: TRBV7-2; D: NA; DNA: TGTGCCAGCAGCTTAAGACGACAAATTTATGGCTACACCTTC; CDR3: CASSLRRQIYGYTF
size: few; J: TRBJ2-7; V: TRBV7-2; D: NA; DNA: TGTGCCAGCAGCTTGGATCAGGGATCCTACGAGCAGTACTTC; CDR3: CASSLDQGSYEQYF
size: NA; J: TRBJ2-5; V: TRBV7-9; D: NA; DNA: TGTGCCAGCAGCAATTTCGTAGAGACCCAGTACTTC; CDR3: CASSNFVETQYF
size: NA; J: TRBJ2-1; V: TRBV6-2/TRBV6-3; D: TRBD1; DNA: TGTGCCAGCAGTCGATCAGGGGGTTTCAATGAGCAGTTCTTC; CDR3: CASSRSGGFNEQFF
size: few; J: TRBJ2-1; V: TRBV12-3/TRBV12-4; D: NA; DNA: TGTGCCAGCAGTCGCAGGGTGCGGGGTAGACCCTACAATGAGCAGTTCTTC; CDR3: CASSRRVRGRPYNEQFF
size: NA; J: TRBJ2-3; V: TRBV28; D: TRBD2; DNA: TGTGCCAGCAGTTTAGGGGGACTAGCGATGGATACGCAGTATTTT; CDR3: CASSLGGLAMDTQYF
size: NA; J: TRBJ2-3; V: TRBV30; D: NA; DNA: TGTGCCTGGGCCCCCCCGGCTAGCACAGATACGCAGTATTTT; CDR3: CAWAPPASTDTQYF